The sequence of this T cell receptor beta chain was determined in a study of blood T cell repertoires in COVID-19 (dated by TCRdb to 2018 to 2021). Broadly, across the study: Collaborator samples came from the United States, Italy and Spain and covered acute and convalescent phases of COVID-19. The prospective study material was composed of cDNA or gDNA derived from T cells, B-cell-depleted T cells, or PBMCs. Deeply sampled blood TCRbeta repertoires from subjects exposed to, actively infected with, or recovered from COVID-19 were included in the dataset. The repertoires were released in a freely available public database meant as a resource for research on the immune response to SARS-CoV-2. Samples were obtained from the ongoing ImmuneRACE study (first 160 participants) and from approximately 1,200 subjects provided by 6 global collaborators. A de-identified subject ID, COVID-19 status, age in years and sex were almost always included in the sample metadata. Where available, HLA class I and class II types were obtained from metadata supplied by the sample provider rather than from assay-based typing. Results and caveats for the whole study, not just this receptor: Clinical and demographic metadata were provided uncurated, with the amount varying by source and participant.

Points on this clone: The antigen this receptor binds is unknown. Base qualities are not recorded, but no much larger clone differs from it by a single base.

The collaborating institutions used their own protocols to collect whole blood in K2EDTA tubes. Collaborator samples were shipped for TCRbeta analysis as frozen whole blood, isolated PBMCs, or DNA extracted from either sample type. V is trimmed back by 2 bases and J by 0 bases, and the junction contains 4 bases that no gene match accounts for. According to the germline V gene, CDR1 reads SGHDN and CDR2 reads FVKESK. The CDR3 covers 16 residues, taking in both the cysteine and the phenylalanine. Only the CDR3 portion is preserved as DNA: 48 bases, with reading frame beginning at the first base. TCRbeta CDR3 regions were amplified from genomic DNA by means of the immunoSEQ Assay, a bias-controlled multiplex PCR. Processing in the source paper ran as follows. Nucleated cell counts per sample were estimated from amplification of reference gene primers within the assay. Sequence reads were collapsed and filtered to measure the absolute abundance of every unique TCRbeta CDR3 rearrangement. For each sample, productive Simpson clonality was calculated by taking the square root of Simpson's diversity index across productive rearrangements. This is the immuneACCESS table as TCRdb keeps it, with only in-frame sequences that have V and J called. A part of the clones is gone; compared with another copy, unresolved V genes explain less than half, and the rest is unexplained. That table gives V, J and clone size, and the DNA gave D and trimming. Across this sample there are about 340,000 clones, with around four fifths seen only once. The leading ten clones occupy approximately 3% of the sample.

The chain is encoded by TRBV14 joined to TRBJ1-3; TRBD1 agrees with 7 junctional bases. This TCR came from a man younger than 40 with active or convalescent COVID-19. Sequencing was carried out using peripheral blood. This receptor has the CDR3 CASSQLGQFSGNTIYF. The nucleotide sequence reads as follows: TGTGCCAGCAGCCAACTGGGACAGTTCTCTGGAAACACCATATATTTT.